A selection of T cell receptor beta chains follows, all from one sample in a study of preoperative IRX-2 immunotherapy in early breast cancer. Clones were read by immunoSEQ multiplex PCR, and TCRdb kept only the in-frame ones, dropping some. The sample lists tens of thousands of clones; around four fifths were seen once. Sample: lymph node tissue, taken after IRX-2 immunotherapy. The receptors stem from a human donor with breast cancer. The CDR3 runs from the conserved cysteine through the conserved F or W. D genes are given only for firm matches. Clone size is given for some rows only: seen once, a few or many times, or a class if the clone is expanded.

v_gene	j_gene	d_gene	abundance	CDR3nt	CDR3aa
TRBV6-8	TRBJ1-1	TRBD1	.	TGTGCCATCAAACCGGGACAGGGGAACACTGAAGCTTTCTTT	CAIKPGQGNTEAFF
TRBV6-8	TRBJ2-2	.	.	TGTGCCAGCAGTTACGACCCGAACACCGGGGAGCTGTTTTTT	CASSYDPNTGELFF
TRBV19	TRBJ2-6	.	.	TGTGCCAGTAGTATTTCGGGTCGTCTCTCTGGGGCCAACGTCCTGACTTTC	CASSISGRLSGANVLTF
TRBV18	TRBJ2-5	.	.	TGTGCCAGCTCAGTACAGGGAGAGACCCAGTACTTC	CASSVQGETQYF
TRBV6-8	TRBJ1-1	.	.	TGTGCCAGCAGTTACTCGAACCCCCCGAACACTGAAGCTTTCTTT	CASSYSNPPNTEAFF
TRBV19	TRBJ1-2	.	.	TGTGCCAGTAGTATGGACTATGGCTACACCTTC	CASSMDYGYTF
TRBV11-3	TRBJ1-2	.	medium-sized	TGTGCCAGCAGCTTGTCTCCGGGGGCAGTTAGGTATGGCTACACCTTC	CASSLSPGAVRYGYTF
TRBV7-2	TRBJ2-5	TRBD2	.	TGTGCCAGCAGCTTTCCGGGGGGTAGCGAGACCCAGTACTTC	CASSFPGGSETQYF
TRBV7-4	TRBJ1-1	.	.	TGTGCCAGCAGCTTAAGGGAACAGCCTGAAGCTTTCTTT	CASSLREQPEAFF